This TCR beta chain was profiled in a study of T-cell reconstitution after alpha-beta-depleted transplantation in children. Regarding the study as a whole: After transplant, at about two months, alpha-beta T cells were reportedly derived from several hundred expanded graft clones. T-cell numbers and diversity one year post-transplant derived largely from freshly generated T cells.

Germline loops: CDR1 MDHEN, CDR2 SYDVKM. The CDR3 has 17 amino acids. Points on this clonotype: Its antigen is still unknown. Possible read error: a much larger clone is one base away.

For TCRbeta, the library was prepared with unique molecular identifiers. One entry per CDR3 protein, called by TCRdb with MiXCR from the PCR reads. The sample lists about 300,000 distinct CDR3 sequences; around a tenth were seen once. The origin of this receptor is a boy under three years old with acute myeloid leukemia, due to receive a stem cell transplant. J is TRBJ1-5 and V is TRBV28; a possible D gene is TRBD1 (6 bases). The sample consisted of PBMCs, taken before TCRalphabeta/CD19-depleted stem cell transplant. In DNA form, the CDR3 reads TGTGCCAGCAGTGCCCCCGGGGGCCCTTATAGCAATCAGCCCCGGCATTTT. Translation gives CASSAPGGPYSNQPRHF.